This TCR beta chain was observed in a study of cytomegalovirus exposure and HLA in healthy donors. Overall study: Researchers previously reported finding more than 100 million unique TCR beta sequences from approximately 190 million T cells.

On this clone: Its specificity is unknown.

The PCR used 60 Vbeta and 13 Jbeta primers. The table came from immunoSEQ multiplex PCR; TCRdb's copy has only in-frame clones and leaves some out. The sample holds roughly 110,000 clones; around 74% are singletons and the top ten take over 4%. The CDR3 length is 17 residues. Unmatched junction bases numbered 14, after V lost 8 bases and J lost 1 base. Germline-derived CDR1 and CDR2 are SEHNR and FQNEAQ (reference sequence). Findings and limits, study-wide: For cytomegalovirus status, the classifier reportedly gave diagnoses with high specificity and sensitivity. Follow-up analysis later connected one missense variant in DCLRE1C with trimming of TCR beta V- and J-genes. HLA allele associations emerged for under 20,000 TCR beta sequences in a later analysis, at 0.05 false discovery rate.

Sequencing input: PBMCs. V and J are TRBV7-9 and TRBJ1-2, with 9 bases aligning to TRBD1. The clonotype was recovered from a man aged 30 to 45 in good health and CMV-seropositive. DNA of the CDR3: TGTGCCAGCCGCCGGGACAGGGCCTCGCTCCTTAACTATGGCTACACCTTC. Encoded protein: CASRRDRASLLNYGYTF.